A single T cell receptor beta chain is shown here with its context. Profiled with immunoSEQ multiplex PCR; TCRdb holds only in-frame clones, not every one. The sample consists of some 70,000 clones, approximately 92% of them appearing once. The CDR3 has 15 amino acids. Between the trimmed V and J ends, which lost 5 bases and 7 bases, there was a span of 15 bases. Germline V gene data show CDR1 as PRHDT and CDR2 as FYEKMQ (reference sequence). This sample stems from a study of T cell changes during pregnancy in multiple sclerosis. This sample comprised CD8+ T cells from peripheral blood mononuclear cells, obtained in the third trimester of pregnancy. The chain uses TRBV13 and TRBJ1-6, with unresolved D. The source of this sequence is a female donor in good health, enrolled as a control in a pregnancy study. This CDR3 is CASSDQRGHNSPLHF. CDR3 sequence (DNA): TGTGCCAGCAGCGACCAACGGGGTCACAATTCACCCCTCCACTTT.